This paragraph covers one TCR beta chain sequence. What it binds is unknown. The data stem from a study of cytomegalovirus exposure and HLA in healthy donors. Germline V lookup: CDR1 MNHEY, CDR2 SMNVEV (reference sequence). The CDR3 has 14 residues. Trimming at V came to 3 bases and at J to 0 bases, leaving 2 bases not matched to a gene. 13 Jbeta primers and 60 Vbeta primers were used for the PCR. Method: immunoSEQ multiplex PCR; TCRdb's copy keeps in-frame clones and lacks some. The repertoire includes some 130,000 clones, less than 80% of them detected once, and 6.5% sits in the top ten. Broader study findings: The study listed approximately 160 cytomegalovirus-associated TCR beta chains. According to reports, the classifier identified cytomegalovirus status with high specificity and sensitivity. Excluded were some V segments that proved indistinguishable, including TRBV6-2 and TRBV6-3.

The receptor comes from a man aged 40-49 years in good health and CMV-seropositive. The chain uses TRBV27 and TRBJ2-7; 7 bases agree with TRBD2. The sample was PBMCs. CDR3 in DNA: TGTGCCAGCAGTTTGGGACTATACTCCTACGAGCAGTACTTC. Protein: CASSLGLYSYEQYF.